This TCR beta chain appears in the sequencing data of a study of shared clonotypes between healthy human individuals. Study in general: Per-donor plates numbered three CD4 naive, three CD4 memory, two CD8 naive and one CD8 memory.

CD8 cells regarded as naive lacked CD45RO, were positively chosen for CCR7, and omitted terminally differentiated effector memory CD45RA+ cells. J was trimmed by 4 bases and V by 6 bases; bases with no gene match: 10. CDR3 length: 16 amino acids. The germline V gene encodes CDR1 MNHNY and CDR2 SVGAGI (reference sequence). Overall study findings and caveats: A generally larger estimated richness was seen in naive subsets than in memory subsets.

This clone was recorded only once. Its antigen is not identified. The data were produced by immunoSEQ multiplex PCR, yet TCRdb's version contains in-frame clones alone and is incomplete. Here the sample spans about 820,000 clones, 90% to 95% being singletons. Sequencing was done on a sample of naive CD8+ T cells sorted from blood. This chain connects TRBV6-6 to TRBJ2-7, with 12 bases fitting TRBD1. The origin of this receptor is a man aged 30 to 39 in good health. The CDR3 sequence is CASSHQGDRGLYEQYF. The CDR3 region has the DNA TGTGCCAGCAGCCACCAGGGGGACAGGGGGCTTTACGAGCAGTACTTC.